This T cell receptor (beta chain) comes out of a study of naive and memory T cell subsets. Study conclusions and caveats: Naive repertoires, especially CD8, held a few larger clonotypes, possibly memory cells re-expressing CD45RA.

CDR3 length: 13 residues. CDR1 and CDR2 from the germline V gene are KGHDR and SFDVKD. V was pared by 9 bases and J by 8 bases, with 6 bases of the junction left unmatched. Both TRBC1 and TRBC2 were covered by a beta constant-region primer of two equimolar oligonucleotides. The ligated cDNA underwent four PCR rounds using SP2 and nested alpha and beta constant-region primers. TCRdb re-called the UMI-ligation and nested PCR reads through MiXCR, storing one row per CDR3 protein. This sample yields approximately 150,000 distinct CDR3 sequences, of which 22% are seen a single time; over 0.09% belongs to the top ten. Regarding this clonotype: Its antigen is still unknown.

This TCR was recovered from a human donor in good health. The sample consisted of naive CD4+ T cells from blood. The V call is TRBV24-1, the J call TRBJ2-1; 10 bases map to TRBD2. The CDR3 nucleotides read TGTGCCACCTCAGCGGGAGGGCCCTATGAGCAGTTCTTC. Protein sequence: CATSAGGPYEQFF.